This T cell receptor (beta chain) was documented in a study of cytomegalovirus exposure and HLA in healthy donors. V gave up 5 bases and J gave up 7 bases, with 21 bases separating them. The CDR3 extends over 15 amino acids. Germline V gene sequence: CDR1 MNHEY, CDR2 SVGAGI. These donors, healthy bone marrow donors, were studied. This PCR relied on a set of 60 Vbeta primers and 13 Jbeta primers. In the original processing: An analysis that came later counted 77 million or so unique TCR beta chains, approximately 11 million shared. Measured with immunoSEQ multiplex PCR; TCRdb has only the in-frame clones, and not every one. V, J and clone size were drawn from that table, and D and trimming were deduced from the DNA. The sample lists about 100,000 clones; under 85% were seen once. General study results and limits: Sequencing had likely introduced a cluster of highly shared sequence variants as an artifact. Reported results showed that the classifier diagnosed cytomegalovirus status with high specificity and sensitivity.

As to this clone: Its antigen is unidentified.

The sequencing input was PBMCs. The chain joins TRBV6-5 to TRBJ2-7, with D perhaps TRBD1 (6 bases). This receptor was identified in a male donor in good health and CMV-seronegative. CDR3 in DNA: TGTGCCAGCAGTACAGGGAAGGTGACCTTTGGAGAGCAGTACTTC. Protein sequence: CASSTGKVTFGEQYF.